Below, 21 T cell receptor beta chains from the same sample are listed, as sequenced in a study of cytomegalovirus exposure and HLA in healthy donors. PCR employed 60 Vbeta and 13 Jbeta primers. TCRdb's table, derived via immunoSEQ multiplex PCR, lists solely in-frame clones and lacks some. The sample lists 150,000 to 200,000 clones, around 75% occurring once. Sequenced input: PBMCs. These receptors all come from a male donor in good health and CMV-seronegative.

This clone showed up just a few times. The CDR3 spells CASSVTRFETQYF. In DNA form, the CDR3 reads TGTGCCAGCAGTGTTACCAGATTCGAGACCCAGTACTTC. The chain is built from TRBV2 and TRBJ2-5; D unclear. The CDR3 covers 13 residues. CDR1 and CDR2 from the germline V gene are SNHLY and FYNNEI. V was clipped by 4 bases and J by 5 bases, with 11 bases between them.

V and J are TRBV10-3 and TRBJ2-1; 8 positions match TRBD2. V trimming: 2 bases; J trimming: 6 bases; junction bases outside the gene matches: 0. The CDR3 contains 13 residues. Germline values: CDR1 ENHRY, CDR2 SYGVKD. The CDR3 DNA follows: TGTGCCATCAGTGAGCGGGGGGGCAATGAGCAGTTCTTC. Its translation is CAISERGGNEQFF.

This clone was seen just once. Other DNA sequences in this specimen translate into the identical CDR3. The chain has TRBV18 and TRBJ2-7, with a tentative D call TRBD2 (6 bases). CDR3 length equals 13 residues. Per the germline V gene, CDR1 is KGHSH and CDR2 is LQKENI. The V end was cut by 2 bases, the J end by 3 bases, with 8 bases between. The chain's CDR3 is CASSPGGSYEQYF. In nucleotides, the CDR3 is TGTGCCAGCTCACCAGGAGGGAGCTACGAGCAGTACTTC.

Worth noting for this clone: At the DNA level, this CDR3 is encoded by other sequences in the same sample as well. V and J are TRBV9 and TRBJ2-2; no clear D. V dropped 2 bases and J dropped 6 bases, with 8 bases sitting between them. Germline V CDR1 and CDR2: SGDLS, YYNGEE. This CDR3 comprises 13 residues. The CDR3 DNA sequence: TGTGCCAGCAGCGTGCTAAGCGCCGGGGAGCTGTTTTTT. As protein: CASSVLSAGELFF.

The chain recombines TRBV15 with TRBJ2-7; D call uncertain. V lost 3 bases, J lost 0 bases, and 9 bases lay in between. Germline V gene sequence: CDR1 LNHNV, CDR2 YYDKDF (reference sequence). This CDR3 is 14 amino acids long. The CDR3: CATSSHPNSYEQYF. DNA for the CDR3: TGTGCCACCAGCAGTCACCCTAACTCCTACGAGCAGTACTTC.

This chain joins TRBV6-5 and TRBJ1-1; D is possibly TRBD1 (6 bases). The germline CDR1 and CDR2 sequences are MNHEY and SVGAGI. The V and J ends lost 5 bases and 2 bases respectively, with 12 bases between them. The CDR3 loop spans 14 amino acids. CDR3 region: CASSELGGNTEAFF. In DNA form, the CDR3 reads TGTGCCAGCAGTGAGCTAGGGGGAAACACTGAAGCTTTCTTT.

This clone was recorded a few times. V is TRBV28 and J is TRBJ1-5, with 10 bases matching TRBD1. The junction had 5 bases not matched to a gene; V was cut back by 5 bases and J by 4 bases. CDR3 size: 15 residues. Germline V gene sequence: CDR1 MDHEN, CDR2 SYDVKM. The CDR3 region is CASSPEGQGNQPQHF. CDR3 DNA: TGTGCCAGCAGTCCAGAGGGACAGGGGAATCAGCCCCAGCATTTT.

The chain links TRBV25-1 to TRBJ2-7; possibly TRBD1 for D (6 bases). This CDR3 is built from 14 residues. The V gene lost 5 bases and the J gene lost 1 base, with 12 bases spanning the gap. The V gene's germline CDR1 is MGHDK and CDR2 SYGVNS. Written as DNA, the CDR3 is TGTGCCAGCAGTAACCGGGACATATCCTACGAGCAGTACTTC. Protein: CASSNRDISYEQYF.

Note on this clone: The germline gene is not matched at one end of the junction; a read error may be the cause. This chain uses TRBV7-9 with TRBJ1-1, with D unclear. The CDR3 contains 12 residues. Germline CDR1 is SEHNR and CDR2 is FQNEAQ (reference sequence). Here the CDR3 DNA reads TGTTCCAGCAGCTTAACCGTCGGTGAAGCTTTCTTT. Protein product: CSSSLTVGEAFF.

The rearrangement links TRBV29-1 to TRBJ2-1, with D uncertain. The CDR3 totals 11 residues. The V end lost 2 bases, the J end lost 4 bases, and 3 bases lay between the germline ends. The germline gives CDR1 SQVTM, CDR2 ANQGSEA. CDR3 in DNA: TGCAGCGTTGAACAGTACAATGAGCAGTTCTTC. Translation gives CSVEQYNEQFF.

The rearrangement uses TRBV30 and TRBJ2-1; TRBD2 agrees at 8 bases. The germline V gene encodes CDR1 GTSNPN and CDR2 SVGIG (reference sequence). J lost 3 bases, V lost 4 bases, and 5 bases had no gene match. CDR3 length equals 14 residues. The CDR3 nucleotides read TGTGCCTGGACCCAGACTAGCGTCTACAATGAGCAGTTCTTC. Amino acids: CAWTQTSVYNEQFF.

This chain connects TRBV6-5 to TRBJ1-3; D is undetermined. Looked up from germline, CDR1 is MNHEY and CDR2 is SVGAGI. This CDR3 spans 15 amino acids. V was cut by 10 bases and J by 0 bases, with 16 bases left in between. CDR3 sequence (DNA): TGTGCCACCAGATCCATTTCAGACTCTGGAAACACCATATATTTT. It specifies CATRSISDSGNTIYF.

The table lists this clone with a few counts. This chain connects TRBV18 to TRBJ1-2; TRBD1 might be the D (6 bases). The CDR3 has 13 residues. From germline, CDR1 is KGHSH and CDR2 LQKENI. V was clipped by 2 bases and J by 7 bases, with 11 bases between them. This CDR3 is CASSPNREGGYTF. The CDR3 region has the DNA TGTGCCAGCTCACCAAACAGGGAGGGTGGCTACACCTTC. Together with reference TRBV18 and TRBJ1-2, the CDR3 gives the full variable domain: NAGVMQNPRHLVRRRGQEARLRCSPMKGHSHVYWYRQLPEEGLKFMVYLQKENIIDESGMPKERFSAEFPKEGPSILRIQQVVRGDSAAYFCASSPNREGGYTFGSGTRLTVV.

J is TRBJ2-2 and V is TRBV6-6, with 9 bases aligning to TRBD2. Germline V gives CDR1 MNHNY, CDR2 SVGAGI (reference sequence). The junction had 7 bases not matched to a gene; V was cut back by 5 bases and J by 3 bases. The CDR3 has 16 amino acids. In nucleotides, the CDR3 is TGTGCCAGCAGTCCTGGACTAGCGAGTTACACCGGGGAGCTGTTTTTT. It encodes CASSPGLASYTGELFF.

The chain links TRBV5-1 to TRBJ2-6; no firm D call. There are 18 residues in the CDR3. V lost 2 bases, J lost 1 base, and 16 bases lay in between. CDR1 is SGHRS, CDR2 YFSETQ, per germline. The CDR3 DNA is TGCGCCAGCAGCTTTACAGACCTTCGGCAGTCTGGGGCCAACGTCCTGACTTTC. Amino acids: CASSFTDLRQSGANVLTF.

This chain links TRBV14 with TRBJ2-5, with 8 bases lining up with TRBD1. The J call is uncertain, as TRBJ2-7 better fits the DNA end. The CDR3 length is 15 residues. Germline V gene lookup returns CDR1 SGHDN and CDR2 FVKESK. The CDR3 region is CASSPTGGKSYEQYF. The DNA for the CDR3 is TGTGCCAGCAGCCCTACAGGGGGGAAGTCCTACGAGCAGTACTTC.

The CDR3 bases are TGTGCCAGCAGCTTAGGGCTAGCGAGAAACAATGAGCAGTTCTTC. This sequence encodes CASSLGLARNNEQFF. The J gene is TRBJ2-1, the V gene TRBV7-2; TRBD2 is a possible D gene (6 bases). CDR1 SGHTA and CDR2 FQGNSA come from the germline V gene. This CDR3 contains 15 residues. The ends were cut back, 1 base at V and 5 bases at J, with 12 bases in the middle.

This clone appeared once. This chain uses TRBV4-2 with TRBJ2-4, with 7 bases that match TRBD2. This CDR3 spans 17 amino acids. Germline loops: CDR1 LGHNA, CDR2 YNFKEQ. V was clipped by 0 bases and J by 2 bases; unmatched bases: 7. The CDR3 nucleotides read TGTGCCAGCAGCCAAGAGCTAAGCGGGGATTCCAAAAACATTCAGTACTTC. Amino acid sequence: CASSQELSGDSKNIQYF.

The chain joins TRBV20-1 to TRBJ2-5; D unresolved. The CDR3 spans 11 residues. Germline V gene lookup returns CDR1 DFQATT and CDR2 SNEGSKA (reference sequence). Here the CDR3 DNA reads TGCATCGTTAGACCTAGGGAGACCCAGTACTTC. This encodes CIVRPRETQYF.

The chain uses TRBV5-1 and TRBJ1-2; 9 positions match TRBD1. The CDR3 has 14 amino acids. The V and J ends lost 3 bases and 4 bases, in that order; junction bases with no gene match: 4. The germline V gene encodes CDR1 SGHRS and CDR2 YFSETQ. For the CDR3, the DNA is TGCGCCAGCAGCTCAGGACAGGGGACCTATGGCTACACCTTC. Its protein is CASSSGQGTYGYTF.

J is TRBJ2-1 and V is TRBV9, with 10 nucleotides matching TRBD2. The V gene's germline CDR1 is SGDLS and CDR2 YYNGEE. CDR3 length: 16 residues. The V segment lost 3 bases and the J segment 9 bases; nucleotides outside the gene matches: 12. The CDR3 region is CASSALSSGRGGEQFF. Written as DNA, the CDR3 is TGTGCCAGCAGCGCCCTCTCTAGCGGGAGAGGCGGTGAGCAGTTCTTC.